Sequencing of this TCR beta chain was carried out in a study of blood T cell repertoires in COVID-19. Across the whole study: Nucleic acid was either cDNA or gDNA, and it came from T cells, B-cell-depleted T cells, or PBMCs.

Source study methods: Amplification with reference gene primers provided the estimates of nucleated cell counts. The method was immunoSEQ multiplex PCR; TCRdb's version includes in-frame clones alone and lacks a portion of them. The D gene and trimming were derived from the DNA, and the V and J assignments and clone size from that table. The profile covers some 290,000 clones, with 87% appearing a single time and around 2.2% taken by the ten largest. Unmatched junction bases numbered 5, after V lost 4 bases and J lost 6 bases. There are 13 residues in the CDR3. Per the germline V gene, CDR1 is LNHDA and CDR2 is SQIVND (reference sequence).

The sequenced sample consisted of peripheral blood. The V gene is TRBV19, the J gene TRBJ2-7, with 8 bases that match TRBD1. This sequence was found in a woman between 45 and 65 years old who had recovered from COVID-19. The CDR3 spells CASSTDRGLEQYF. The CDR3 region has the DNA TGTGCCAGTAGTACAGACAGGGGTCTCGAGCAGTACTTC. Full variable domain (missing parts from reference TRBV19 and TRBJ2-7): DGGITQSPKYLFRKEGQNVTLSCEQNLNHDAMYWYRQDPGQGLRLIYYSQIVNDFQKGDIAEGYSVSREKKESFPLTVTSAQKNPTAFYLCASSTDRGLEQYFGPGTRLTVT.